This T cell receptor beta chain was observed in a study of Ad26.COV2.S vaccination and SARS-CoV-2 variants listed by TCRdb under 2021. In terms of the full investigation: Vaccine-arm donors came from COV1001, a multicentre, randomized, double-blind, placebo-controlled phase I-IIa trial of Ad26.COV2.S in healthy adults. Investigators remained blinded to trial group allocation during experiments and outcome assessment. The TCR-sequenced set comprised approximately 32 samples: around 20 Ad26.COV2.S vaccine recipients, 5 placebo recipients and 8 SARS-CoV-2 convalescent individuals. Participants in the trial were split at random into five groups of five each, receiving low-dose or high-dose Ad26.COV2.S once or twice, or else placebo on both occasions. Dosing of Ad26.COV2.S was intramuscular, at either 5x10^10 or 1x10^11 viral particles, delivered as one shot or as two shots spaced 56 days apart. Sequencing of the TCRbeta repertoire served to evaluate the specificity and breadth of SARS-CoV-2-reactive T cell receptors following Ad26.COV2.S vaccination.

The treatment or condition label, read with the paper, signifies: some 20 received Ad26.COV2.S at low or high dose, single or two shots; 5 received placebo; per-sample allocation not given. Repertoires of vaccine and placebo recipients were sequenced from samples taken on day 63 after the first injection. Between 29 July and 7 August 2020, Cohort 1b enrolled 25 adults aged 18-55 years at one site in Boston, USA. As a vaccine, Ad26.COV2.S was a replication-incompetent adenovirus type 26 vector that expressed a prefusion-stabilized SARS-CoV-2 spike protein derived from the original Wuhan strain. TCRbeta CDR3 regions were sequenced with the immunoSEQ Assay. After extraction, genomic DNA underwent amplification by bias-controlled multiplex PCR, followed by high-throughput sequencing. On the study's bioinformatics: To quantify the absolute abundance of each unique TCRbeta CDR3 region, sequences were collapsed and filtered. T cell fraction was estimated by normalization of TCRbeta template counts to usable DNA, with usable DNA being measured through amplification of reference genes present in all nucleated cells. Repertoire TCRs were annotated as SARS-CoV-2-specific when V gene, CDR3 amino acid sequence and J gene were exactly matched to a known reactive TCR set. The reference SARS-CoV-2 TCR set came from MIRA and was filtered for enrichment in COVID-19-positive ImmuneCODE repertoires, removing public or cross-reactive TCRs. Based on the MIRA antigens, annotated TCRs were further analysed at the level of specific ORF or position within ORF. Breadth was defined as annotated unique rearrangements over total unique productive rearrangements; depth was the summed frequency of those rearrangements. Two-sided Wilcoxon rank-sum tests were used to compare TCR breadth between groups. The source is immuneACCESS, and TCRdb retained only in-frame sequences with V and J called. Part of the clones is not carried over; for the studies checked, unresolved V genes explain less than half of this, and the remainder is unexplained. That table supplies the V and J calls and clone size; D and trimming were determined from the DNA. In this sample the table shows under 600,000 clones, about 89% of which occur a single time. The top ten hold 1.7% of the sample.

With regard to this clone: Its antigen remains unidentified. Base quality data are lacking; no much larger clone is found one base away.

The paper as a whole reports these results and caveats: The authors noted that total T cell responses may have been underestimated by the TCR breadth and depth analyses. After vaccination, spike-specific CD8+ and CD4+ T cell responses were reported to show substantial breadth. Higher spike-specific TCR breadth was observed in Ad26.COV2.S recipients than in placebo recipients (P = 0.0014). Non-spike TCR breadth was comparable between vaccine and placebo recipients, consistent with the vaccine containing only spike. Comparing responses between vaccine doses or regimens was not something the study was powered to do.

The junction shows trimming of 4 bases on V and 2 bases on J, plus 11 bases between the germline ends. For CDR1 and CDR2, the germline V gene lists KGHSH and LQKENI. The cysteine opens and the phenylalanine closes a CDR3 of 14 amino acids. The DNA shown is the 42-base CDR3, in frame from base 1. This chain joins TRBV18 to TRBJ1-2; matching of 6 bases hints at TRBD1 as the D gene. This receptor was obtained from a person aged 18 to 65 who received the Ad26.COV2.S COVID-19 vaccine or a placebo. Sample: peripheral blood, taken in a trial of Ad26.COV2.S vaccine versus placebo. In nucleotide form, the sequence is TGTGCCAGCTCACGCGACAGGATGAACTATGGCTACACCTTC. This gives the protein CASSRDRMNYGYTF.